This T cell receptor (beta chain) was sequenced during a study of Graves' ophthalmopathy and Graves' hyperthyroidism. Scientists amplified the TCR beta CDR3 regions from RNA transcripts. HTBI primers were employed in first-round RT-PCR, then a second-round multiplex PCR followed. MiXCR, run by TCRdb on the multiplex PCR reads, gives a single entry per CDR3 protein. The repertoire holds around 1.1 million distinct CDR3 sequences, about 36% seen once, with roughly 11% in the top ten. This clonotype was counted a single time. Antigen: not known. With 5 bases clipped from V and 10 bases from J, the junction kept 11 bases outside the gene matches. CDR1 SGHTA and CDR2 FQGNSA come from the germline V gene. This CDR3 comprises 14 residues. Patients with other autoimmune diseases, uncontrolled infections, pregnancy or lactation were excluded. It was on clinical symptoms, serum thyroxine, TRAb, thyroid ultrasound and orbital computed tomography that diagnosis relied.

General study results and limits: Among expanded thyroid clonotypes above 0.001 frequency, most also occurred in blood.

The receptor's source is an adult man with Graves' hyperthyroidism. The source material was peripheral blood or thyroid tissue (not recorded which). This rearrangement joins TRBV7-2 to TRBJ2-1; 7 bases align to TRBD1. The CDR3 DNA follows: TGTGCCAGCAGCCCAGGACAGGCCACCTACGAGCAGTTCTTC. Amino acid sequence: CASSPGQATYEQFF.